This T cell receptor (beta chain) was profiled in a study of control samples from healthy donors and cancer patients. CDR1 is MNHEY and CDR2 is SMNVEV in the germline V gene (reference sequence). The CDR3 consists of 15 residues. The V segment lost 6 bases and the J segment 0 bases; nucleotides outside the gene matches: 8. The assay was immunoSEQ multiplex PCR, and TCRdb's table has in-frame clones only and misses some. Of 70,000 to 100,000 clones listed, 75% to 95% are singletons. The V and J genes are TRBV27 and TRBJ2-7, with TRBD1 matching over 7 bases. The sequence came from a man aged 50 to 60 in good health. Sequenced sample: blood. CDR3 region: CASRTGFASSYEQYF. The CDR3 DNA reads TGTGCCAGCAGGACAGGGTTCGCCAGCTCCTACGAGCAGTACTTC.